Below are 21 T cell receptor beta chains sequenced from a single sample in a study of T-cell reconstitution after alpha-beta-depleted transplantation in children. Preparation of the TCRbeta library used unique molecular identifiers. TCRdb used MiXCR to reprocess the PCR reads, holding one entry per CDR3 protein. The sample includes 580,000 or so distinct CDR3 sequences, around 23% of them seen just once. The sample in question was PBMCs, mostly from graft donor cells, obtained 360 days after TCRalphabeta/CD19-depleted stem cell transplant. The source of these receptors is a boy under two years old who had a stem cell transplant for acute myeloid leukemia, so the T cells may come from the graft donor.

This clonotype was observed a handful of times. This sequence joins TRBV28 and TRBJ2-1; D might be TRBD2 (5 bases). The CDR3 has 14 residues. The V end lost 5 bases, the J end lost 2 bases, and 10 bases lay between the germline ends. Germline CDR1 reads MDHEN; CDR2 reads SYDVKM. CDR3 in DNA: TGTGCCAGCAGTCCCTCACTAGCCTACAATGAGCAGTTCTTC. Residues: CASSPSLAYNEQFF.

The chain joins TRBV10-3 to TRBJ2-5, with D perhaps matching TRBD1 (6 bases). The V end was cut by 4 bases, the J end by 3 bases, with 9 bases between. The V gene's germline CDR1 is ENHRY and CDR2 SYGVKD. This CDR3 contains 13 residues. CDR3 DNA: TGTGCCATCAGTGGGACAGCAAAAGAGACCCAGTACTTC. Its translation is CAISGTAKETQYF.

V is TRBV27 and J is TRBJ2-5, with D possibly TRBD2 on 6 matching bases. The CDR3 sequence is 15 residues long. Germline-derived CDR1 and CDR2 are MNHEY and SMNVEV (reference sequence). V was shortened by 3 bases and J by 5 bases, with 16 bases between the two germline ends. The CDR3 reads CASSFSGSGGETQYF. In DNA, the CDR3 is TGTGCCAGCAGTTTCTCGGGGTCAGGAGGGGAGACCCAGTACTTC.

This clonotype showed up many times. This rearrangement joins TRBV18 to TRBJ2-3, with 12 bases matching TRBD1. V was clipped by 3 bases and J by 4 bases; unmatched bases: 2. The CDR3 loop spans 15 amino acids. The germline V gene encodes CDR1 KGHSH and CDR2 LQKENI. In nucleotides, the CDR3 is TGTGCCAGCTCACCGGGACAGGGGGCCTCAGATACGCAGTATTTT. Translation: CASSPGQGASDTQYF.

In this sample, this clonotype turned up many times. In nucleotides, the CDR3 is TGCAGTGCCAAGGAGGATGGCTACACCTTC. This codes for CSAKEDGYTF. This rearrangement joins TRBV20-1 to TRBJ1-2; D remains ambiguous. V was pared by 6 bases and J by 6 bases, with 8 bases between. The CDR3 consists of 10 residues. The germline V gene has CDR1 DFQATT and CDR2 SNEGSKA (reference sequence).

This sequence joins TRBV18 and TRBJ2-5; 7 nucleotides match TRBD1. Germline V gene sequence: CDR1 KGHSH, CDR2 LQKENI. The CDR3 loop spans 15 amino acids. With V trimmed by 3 bases and J by 1 base, 5 bases remained unmatched. The DNA of the CDR3 is TGTGCCAGCTCACCTCCCGGACAGGTCCAAGAGACCCAGTACTTC. It encodes CASSPPGQVQETQYF.

This clonotype was counted a few times. The J gene is TRBJ2-3, the V gene TRBV6-1; tentative D call: TRBD2 (7 bases). Germline CDR1 reads MNHNS; CDR2 reads SASEGT. This CDR3 is built from 15 residues. V lost 6 bases, J lost 4 bases, and 17 bases lay in between. Written as DNA, the CDR3 is TGTGCCAGCAGACTTGGGGGGGCCGGGGCAGATACGCAGTATTTT. It yields the protein CASRLGGAGADTQYF.

This clonotype was detected many times. J is TRBJ1-2 and V is TRBV5-6, with D perhaps matching TRBD1 (5 bases). Germline-derived CDR1 and CDR2 are SGHDT and YYEEEE. CDR3 length: 15 residues. The ends were cut back, 2 bases at V and 8 bases at J, with 19 bases in the middle. This CDR3 reads CASSFGAALTRGYTF. The CDR3 nucleotides are TGTGCCAGCAGCTTTGGGGCAGCCCTAACTAGGGGCTACACCTTC.

This clonotype was observed a handful of times. V usage is TRBV15 and J usage is TRBJ2-7, with TRBD1 identical over 11 bases. V lost 5 bases to trimming and J lost 5 bases; unmatched junction nucleotides: 11. Germline V gene data show CDR1 as LNHNV and CDR2 as YYDKDF (reference sequence). The CDR3 is 16 residues long. The DNA of the CDR3 is TGTGCCACCAGCCCCCAGCGGACAGGGGGCATGGACGAGCAGTACGTC. It codes for CATSPQRTGGMDEQYV.

This clonotype has only a few counts. This sequence joins TRBV21-1 and TRBJ2-7. TRBV21-1 is reported as a pseudogene. The CDR3 is 15 amino acids. CDR3 DNA: TGTGCCAGCAGCAAATTGAGAGGGAGTCGCTACGAGCAGTACGTC. Translating gives CASSKLRGSRYEQYV.

The V and J genes are TRBV7-2 and TRBJ2-2, with D perhaps assigned TRBD1 or TRBD2 (6 bases each). Germline lookup yields CDR1 SGHTA and CDR2 FQGNSA. The V and J ends lost 3 bases and 5 bases respectively, with 16 bases between them. CDR3 length: 16 residues. As DNA, the CDR3 is TGTGCCAGCAGCTTTCTTATGGGGGGACATACCGGGGAGCTGTTTTTT. Its translation: CASSFLMGGHTGELFF.

This clonotype was observed a handful of times. The rearrangement links TRBV20-1 to TRBJ1-4, with a tentative D call TRBD1 (5 bases). This CDR3 comprises 14 residues. The V end was cut by 6 bases, the J end by 0 bases, with 11 bases between. The germline V gene has CDR1 DFQATT and CDR2 SNEGSKA (reference sequence). The CDR3 is CSALTGATNEKLFF. The DNA of the CDR3 is TGCAGTGCCTTGACGGGGGCAACTAATGAAAAACTGTTTTTT.

This clonotype was detected many times. The V call is TRBV20-1, the J call TRBJ1-1, with TRBD1 matching over 7 bases. V was pared by 6 bases and J by 1 base, with 17 bases of the junction left unmatched. The CDR3 length is 17 residues. Per the germline V gene, CDR1 is DFQATT and CDR2 is SNEGSKA (reference sequence). The CDR3 loop is CSARRLLNRGRNTEAFF. The CDR3 nucleotides read TGCAGTGCGCGAAGACTTCTAAACAGGGGCCGGAACACTGAAGCTTTCTTT.

This chain joins TRBV7-3 and TRBJ2-7; D unclear. V lost 1 base and J 2 bases, leaving 9 bases between the germline ends. The CDR3 runs to 14 residues. In germline, CDR1 is SGHTA, CDR2 FQGTGA. The CDR3 sequence: CASSLSGGPYEQYF. As DNA, the CDR3 is TGTGCCAGCAGCTTAAGCGGCGGTCCCTACGAGCAGTACTTC. The entire variable domain, with the rest obtained from reference TRBV7-3 and TRBJ2-7, is as follows: GAGVSQTPSNKVTEKGKYVELRCDPISGHTALYWYRQSLGQGPEFLIYFQGTGAADDSGLPNDRFFAVRPEGSVSTLKIQRTERGDSAVYLCASSLSGGPYEQYFGPGTRLTVT.

This clonotype has a handful of counts. The chain joins TRBV7-2 to TRBJ2-1; D is ambiguous. This CDR3 has 14 amino acids. Between the trimmed V and J ends, which lost 5 bases and 5 bases, there was a span of 13 bases. The germline CDR1 and CDR2 sequences are SGHTA and FQGNSA. The CDR3: CASSPSQLHNEQFF. DNA for the CDR3: TGTGCCAGCAGCCCGAGCCAACTCCACAATGAGCAGTTCTTC. Complete variable domain (other parts from reference TRBV7-2 and TRBJ2-1): GAGVSQSPSNKVTEKGKDVELRCDPISGHTALYWYRQSLGQGLEFLIYFQGNSAPDKSGLPSDRFSAERTGGSVSTLTIQRTQQEDSAVYLCASSPSQLHNEQFFGPGTRLTVL.

A few counts support this clonotype. V gene TRBV12-3 or TRBV12-4 combines with J gene TRBJ2-7; TRBD1 aligns across 10 bases. V was pared by 5 bases and J by 3 bases, with 7 bases of the junction left unmatched. This CDR3 spans 15 amino acids. The CDR3 nucleotides are TGTGCCAGCAGTCAGAAGGGACAGGGGCTCTACGAGCAGTACGTC. Amino acids: CASSQKGQGLYEQYV.

This clonotype was recorded at least ten times. The chain couples TRBV12-3 or TRBV12-4 to TRBJ2-3; weak D call: TRBD2 (6 bases). The CDR3 has 15 residues. Trimming stripped 2 bases from V and 0 bases from J, with 9 bases between. CDR3 residues: CASSLLAISTDTQYF. The CDR3 region has the DNA TGTGCCAGCAGTTTACTAGCGATTAGCACAGATACGCAGTATTTT.

This clonotype was found many times. The chain couples TRBV28 to TRBJ2-3, with 7 bases lining up with TRBD1. CDR1 is MDHEN and CDR2 is SYDVKM in the germline V gene. CDR3 length: 16 residues. The junction had 9 bases not matched to a gene; V was cut back by 4 bases and J by 2 bases. The CDR3 reads CASSSPPGGYTDTQYF. CDR3 DNA: TGTGCCAGCAGTTCCCCCCCAGGGGGATACACAGATACGCAGTATTTT.

This clonotype was observed a handful of times. This CDR3 reads CASRATGDSGNTIYF. Here the CDR3 DNA reads TGTGCCAGCAGGGCCACAGGGGATTCTGGAAACACCATATATTTT. This chain links TRBV6-1 with TRBJ1-3, with 7 bases identical to TRBD1. The length of the CDR3 is 15 residues. Looked up from germline, CDR1 is MNHNS and CDR2 is SASEGT. V dropped 6 bases and J dropped 1; count of bases not matched to a gene: 6.

This clonotype was seen repeatedly, ten times or more. The rearrangement links TRBV6-5 to TRBJ1-2; D remains unclear. Trimming stripped 0 bases from V and 2 bases from J, with 7 bases between. The CDR3 is 14 residues long. CDR1 and CDR2 (germline): MNHEY, SVGAGI. The CDR3 DNA reads as TGTGCCAGCAGTTACTCAGTCAGAAACTATGGCTACACCTTC. It codes for CASSYSVRNYGYTF.

Ten or more counts support this clonotype. This chain uses TRBV12-2 with TRBJ2-1; TRBD2 is taken as the D call from the table, unchecked against the DNA. TRBV12-2 is annotated as a pseudogene. This CDR3 contains 21 residues. CDR3 sequence (DNA): TGTGCAAGTCGCTTAGATCCCTGGACTAGCGGGGGCCTGAGCTCCTACAATGAGCAGTTCTTC. Its protein is CASRLDPWTSGGLSSYNEQFF.